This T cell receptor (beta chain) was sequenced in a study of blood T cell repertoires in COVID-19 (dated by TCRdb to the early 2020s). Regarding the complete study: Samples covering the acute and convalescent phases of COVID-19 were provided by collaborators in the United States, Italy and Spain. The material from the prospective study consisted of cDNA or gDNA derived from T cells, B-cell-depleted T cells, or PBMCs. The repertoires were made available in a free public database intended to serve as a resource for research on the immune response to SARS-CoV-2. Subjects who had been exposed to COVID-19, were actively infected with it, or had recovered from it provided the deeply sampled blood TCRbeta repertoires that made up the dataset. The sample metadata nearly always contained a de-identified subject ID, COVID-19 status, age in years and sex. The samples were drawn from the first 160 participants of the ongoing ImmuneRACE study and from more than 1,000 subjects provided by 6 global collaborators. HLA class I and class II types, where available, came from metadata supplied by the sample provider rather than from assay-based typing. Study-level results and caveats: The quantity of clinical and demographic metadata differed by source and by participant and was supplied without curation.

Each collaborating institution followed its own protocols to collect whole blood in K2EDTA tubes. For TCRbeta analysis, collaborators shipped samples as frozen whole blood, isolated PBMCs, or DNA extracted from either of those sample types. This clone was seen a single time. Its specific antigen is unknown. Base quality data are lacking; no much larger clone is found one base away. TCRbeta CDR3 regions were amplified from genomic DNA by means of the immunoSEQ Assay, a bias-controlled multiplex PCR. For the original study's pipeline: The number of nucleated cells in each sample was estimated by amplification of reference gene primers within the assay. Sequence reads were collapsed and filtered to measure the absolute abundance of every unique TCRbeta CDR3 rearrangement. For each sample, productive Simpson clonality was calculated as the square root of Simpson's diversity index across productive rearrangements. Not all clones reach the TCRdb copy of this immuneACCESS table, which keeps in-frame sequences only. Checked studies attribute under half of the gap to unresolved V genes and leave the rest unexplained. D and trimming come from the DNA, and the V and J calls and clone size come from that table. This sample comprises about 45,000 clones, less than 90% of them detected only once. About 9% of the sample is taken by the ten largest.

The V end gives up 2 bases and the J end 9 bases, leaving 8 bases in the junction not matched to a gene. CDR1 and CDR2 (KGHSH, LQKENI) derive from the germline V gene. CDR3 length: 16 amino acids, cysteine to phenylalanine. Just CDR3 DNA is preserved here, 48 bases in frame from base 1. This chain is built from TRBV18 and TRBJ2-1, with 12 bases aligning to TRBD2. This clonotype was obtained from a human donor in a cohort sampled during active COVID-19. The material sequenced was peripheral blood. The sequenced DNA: TGTGCCAGCTCACCAGAAGCTAGCGGGGGGGCCGGTGAGCAGTTCTTC. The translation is CASSPEASGGAGEQFF.